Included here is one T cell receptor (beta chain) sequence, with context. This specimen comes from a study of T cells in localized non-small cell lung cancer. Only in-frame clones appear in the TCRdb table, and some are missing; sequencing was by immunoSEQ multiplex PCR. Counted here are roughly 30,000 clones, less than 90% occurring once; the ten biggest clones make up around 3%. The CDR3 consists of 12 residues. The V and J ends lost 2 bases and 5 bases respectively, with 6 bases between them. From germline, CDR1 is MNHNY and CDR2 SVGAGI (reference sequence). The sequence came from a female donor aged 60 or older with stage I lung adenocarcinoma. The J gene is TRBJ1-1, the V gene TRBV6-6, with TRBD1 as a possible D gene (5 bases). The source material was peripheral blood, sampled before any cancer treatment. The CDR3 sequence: CASSYGGTEAFF. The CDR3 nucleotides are TGTGCCAGCAGTTACGGGGGAACTGAAGCTTTCTTT.